The 5 T cell receptor beta chains reported below all come from one sample, sequenced in a study of early T cells in non-severe SARS-CoV-2 infection. Each CDR3 protein is one row after TCRdb ran MiXCR on the 5' RACE reads. Of some 80,000 distinct CDR3 sequences detected, roughly 15% appear once; the ten largest clones hold roughly 1.4%. The sequencing sample was made of whole blood. The receptors here all came from an adult who was a healthcare worker with PCR-confirmed SARS-CoV-2 infection or an uninfected control (not recorded which).

The chain recombines TRBV27 with TRBJ2-7; D call uncertain. There are 13 residues in the CDR3. Germline V CDR1 and CDR2: MNHEY, SMNVEV (reference sequence). V was clipped by 5 bases and J by 3 bases, with 11 bases between them. CDR3 loop: CASSPGPGYEQYF. As DNA, the CDR3 is TGTGCCAGCAGTCCAGGCCCCGGCTACGAGCAGTACTTC.

Written as DNA, the CDR3 is TGCAGTGCTAGAGGTGGGCCACAGGGCAGCTACGAGCAGTACTTC. As protein: CSARGGPQGSYEQYF. This chain uses TRBV20-1 with TRBJ2-7; possible D gene TRBD1, 6 bases. V gave up 1 base and J gave up 3 bases, with 16 bases separating them. The CDR3 has 15 amino acids. Germline V gives CDR1 DFQATT, CDR2 SNEGSKA (reference sequence).

This clonotype was counted a few times. V usage is TRBV18 and J usage is TRBJ1-2, with 7 bases fitting TRBD1. The junction had 10 bases not matched to a gene; V was cut back by 3 bases and J by 3 bases. Per the germline V gene, CDR1 is KGHSH and CDR2 is LQKENI. The CDR3 spans 16 residues. The CDR3 protein is CASSPVSVQGDYGYTF. Here the CDR3 DNA reads TGTGCCAGCTCACCGGTGTCCGTCCAGGGGGACTATGGCTACACCTTC.

This rearrangement joins TRBV5-1 to TRBJ2-7; 7 bases are a match to TRBD2. V lost 0 bases and J lost 2; bases outside the gene matches: 2. The CDR3 spans 14 residues. Germline loops: CDR1 SGHRS, CDR2 YFSETQ. The CDR3 sequence is CASSLERGAYEQYF. The CDR3 DNA sequence: TGCGCCAGCAGCTTGGAACGGGGGGCCTACGAGCAGTACTTC.

The rearrangement joins TRBV11-2 to TRBJ2-1, with 8 positions matching TRBD1. The V and J ends lost 5 bases and 6 bases, in that order; junction bases with no gene match: 6. The CDR3 sequence is 14 residues long. The germline V gene encodes CDR1 SGHAT and CDR2 FQNNGV. The CDR3 loop is CASSLGQAGNEQFF. The CDR3 DNA is TGTGCCAGCAGCCTGGGACAGGCGGGCAATGAGCAGTTCTTC. The full variable domain, with the rest looked up from reference TRBV11-2 and TRBJ2-1, is EAGVAQSPRYKIIEKRQSVAFWCNPISGHATLYWYQQILGQGPKLLIQFQNNGVVDDSQLPKDRFSAERLKGVDSTLKIQPAKLEDSAVYLCASSLGQAGNEQFFGPGTRLTVL.